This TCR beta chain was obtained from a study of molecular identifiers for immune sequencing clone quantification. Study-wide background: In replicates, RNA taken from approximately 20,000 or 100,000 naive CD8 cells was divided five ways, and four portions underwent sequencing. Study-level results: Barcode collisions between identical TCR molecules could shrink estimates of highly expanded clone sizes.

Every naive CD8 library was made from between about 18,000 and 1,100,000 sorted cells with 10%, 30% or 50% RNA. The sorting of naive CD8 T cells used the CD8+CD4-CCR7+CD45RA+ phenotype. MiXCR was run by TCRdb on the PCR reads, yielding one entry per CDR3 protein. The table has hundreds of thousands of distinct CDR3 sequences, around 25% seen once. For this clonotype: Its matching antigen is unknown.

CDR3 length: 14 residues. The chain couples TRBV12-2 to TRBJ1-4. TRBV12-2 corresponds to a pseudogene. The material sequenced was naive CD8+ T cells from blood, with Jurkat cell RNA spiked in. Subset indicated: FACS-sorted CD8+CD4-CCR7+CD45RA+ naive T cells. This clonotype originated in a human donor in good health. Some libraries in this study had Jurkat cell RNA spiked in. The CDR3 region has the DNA TGTGCACGGCGCCCGGGGGGGGTGAGGCGGAAACTGTTTTTT. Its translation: CARRPGGVRRKLFF.